Reported below is one TCR beta chain. The antigen is not known. TCRdb ran MiXCR on the 5' RACE reads and lists one entry per CDR3 protein. The profile shows 70,000 to 85,000 distinct CDR3 sequences, around 12% of them singletons. The CDR3 has 15 residues. The V gene lost 4 bases and the J gene lost 6 bases, with 15 bases spanning the gap. Germline V gene sequence: CDR1 SGHTA, CDR2 FQGTGA. The record originates from a study of early T cells in non-severe SARS-CoV-2 infection. Findings and caveats of the study: Anti-spike CD8 responses were favored in VDJdb matching, and private and CD4 specificities were missed.

The V and J genes are TRBV7-3 and TRBJ2-2; maybe TRBD1 (5 bases). The sample taken for sequencing was whole blood. This TCR was sampled from an adult who was a healthcare worker with PCR-confirmed SARS-CoV-2 infection or an uninfected control (not recorded which). CDR3 sequence reads: CASSWGFRSSGELFF. CDR3 nucleotides: TGTGCCAGCAGCTGGGGCTTTCGGTCGTCCGGGGAGCTGTTTTTT.